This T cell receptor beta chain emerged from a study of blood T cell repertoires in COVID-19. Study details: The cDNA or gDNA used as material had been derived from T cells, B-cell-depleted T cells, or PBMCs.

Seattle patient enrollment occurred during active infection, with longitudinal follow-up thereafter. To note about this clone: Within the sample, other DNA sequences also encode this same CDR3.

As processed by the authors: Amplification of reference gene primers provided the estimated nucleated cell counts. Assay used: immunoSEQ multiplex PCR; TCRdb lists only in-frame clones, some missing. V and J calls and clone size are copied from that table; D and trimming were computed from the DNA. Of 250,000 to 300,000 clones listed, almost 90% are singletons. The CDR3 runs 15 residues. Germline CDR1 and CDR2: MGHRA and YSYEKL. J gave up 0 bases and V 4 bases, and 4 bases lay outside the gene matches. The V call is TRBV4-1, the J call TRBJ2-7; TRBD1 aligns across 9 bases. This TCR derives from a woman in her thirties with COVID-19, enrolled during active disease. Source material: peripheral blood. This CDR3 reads CASSRGQGPSYEQYF. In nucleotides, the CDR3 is TGCGCCAGCAGCCGAGGACAGGGGCCCTCCTACGAGCAGTACTTC.